One T cell receptor (beta chain) is described in this entry. In this sample, this clone turned up once. Which antigen it targets is not known. Per-nucleotide qualities are absent, and no much larger clonotype sits a single base away. This entry belongs to a study of blood T cell repertoires in COVID-19 (dated by TCRdb to the early 2020s). Broadly, across the study: The collaborator samples originated in the United States, Italy and Spain and spanned the acute and convalescent phases of COVID-19. The dataset comprised deeply sampled blood TCRbeta repertoires from subjects exposed to, actively infected with, or recovered from COVID-19. A de-identified subject ID, COVID-19 status, age in years and sex were almost always included in the sample metadata. The samples were drawn from the first 160 participants of the ongoing ImmuneRACE study and from more than 1,000 subjects provided by 6 global collaborators. The material from the prospective study consisted of cDNA or gDNA derived from T cells, B-cell-depleted T cells, or PBMCs. Where HLA class I and class II types were available, the types were taken from metadata supplied by the sample provider, not from assay-based typing. The repertoires were released in a freely available public database meant as a resource for research on the immune response to SARS-CoV-2. Study-wide findings and limitations: How much clinical and demographic metadata was included differed by source and by participant, and the metadata was provided uncurated.

The immunoSEQ Assay, a bias-controlled multiplex PCR, was used to amplify TCRbeta CDR3 regions from genomic DNA. On the study's bioinformatics: Nucleated cell counts per sample were estimated from amplification of reference gene primers within the assay. Sequence reads were collapsed and filtered to measure the absolute abundance of every unique TCRbeta CDR3 rearrangement. Productive Simpson clonality was computed per sample as the square root of Simpson's diversity index over productive rearrangements. What TCRdb holds here is the immuneACCESS table cut down to in-frame rearrangements. Part of the clones is not present; checked against another copy, under half of the missing clones reflect an unresolved V gene, and the others are unexplained. V, J and clone size are those of that table, while D and trimming were read from the DNA. For this sample the table gives fewer than 30,000 clones, of which about 80% were detected only once. The ten largest make up more than 15% of the sample.

Whole blood was collected in K2EDTA tubes by collaborating institutions according to the institutions' own protocols. For TCRbeta analysis, collaborator samples were shipped as frozen whole blood, as isolated PBMCs, or as DNA extracted from either sample type. The sample comprised peripheral blood. The TCR originated in a man aged 65-85 years with active COVID-19.

CDR3 loop: CASRPWAGGLDEQFF. The bases read TGTGCCAGCCGACCCTGGGCGGGGGGGCTCGATGAGCAGTTCTTC. The chain employs TRBV27 and TRBJ2-1, with 9 bases matching TRBD2. The CDR3 has 15 amino acids, counting the end cysteine and phenylalanine. Kept here is only the CDR3 DNA, which spans 45 bases and is read in frame from base 1. V is cut back by 8 bases and J by 8 bases, with 13 bases in the junction unmatched. The germline V gene (reference sequence) yields MNHEY for CDR1 and SMNVEV for CDR2.